These T cell receptor beta chains were read from a single sample in a study of cytomegalovirus exposure and HLA in healthy donors. Clones were read by immunoSEQ multiplex PCR, and TCRdb kept only the in-frame ones, dropping some. The data contain around 150,000 clones, about four fifths of them singletons. Specimen: PBMCs. The source is a human donor in good health. Each CDR3 is given with its conserved first and last residue. D genes are given only for firm matches. The size field is filled for only some rows; it gives once, few, many or a size class.

V gene	clone size	J gene	D gene	CDR3 length	CDR3 protein	CDR3 DNA
TRBV27	NA	TRBJ2-6	NA	17	CASSLGTGDPGANVLTF	TGTGCCAGCAGTTTAGGTACAGGCGATCCTGGGGCCAACGTCCTGACTTTC
TRBV6-4	NA	TRBJ2-2	NA	13	CASSRENTGELFF	TGTGCCAGCAGTCGAGAGAACACCGGGGAGCTGTTTTTT
TRBV28	once	TRBJ2-7	NA	12	CGAGISSYEQYF	TGTGGAGCAGGCATCAGCTCCTACGAGCAGTACTTC
TRBV30	NA	TRBJ1-1	NA	15	CAWRASGRGDTEAFF	TGTGCCTGGAGGGCGTCGGGGAGGGGAGACACTGAAGCTTTCTTT
TRBV11-2	NA	TRBJ2-5	TRBD2	14	CASSSPGLAETQYF	TGTGCCAGCAGCTCCCCGGGACTAGCAGAGACCCAGTACTTC
TRBV7-2	NA	TRBJ2-7	NA	12	CASSADRHEQYF	TGTGCCAGCAGCGCGGACAGACACGAGCAGTACTTC
TRBV25-1	NA	TRBJ1-2	TRBD1	16	CASSGYQTGTVYGYPF	TGTGCCAGCAGTGGGTACCAAACCGGGACAGTCTATGGCTACCCCTTC
TRBV4-2	few	TRBJ2-7	NA	16	CASSQERGGASYEQYF	TGTGCCAGCAGCCAAGAACGTGGAGGGGCATCCTACGAGCAGTACTTC
TRBV27	NA	TRBJ1-6	NA	15	CASSLWGVQASPLHF	TGTGCCAGCAGTTTATGGGGAGTCCAAGCTTCACCCCTCCACTTT
TRBV7-9	NA	TRBJ2-2	NA	15	CASSTLDKNTGELFF	TGTGCCAGCAGCACATTGGACAAGAACACCGGGGAGCTGTTTTTT
TRBV6-6	NA	TRBJ2-1	TRBD2	15	CASSYWTSGGNEQFF	TGTGCCAGCAGTTACTGGACTAGCGGGGGGAATGAGCAGTTCTTC
TRBV6-4	NA	TRBJ2-3	TRBD1	14	CASSEDRFTDTQYF	TGTGCCAGCAGTGAGGACAGGTTCACAGATACGCAGTATTTT
TRBV28	NA	TRBJ2-7	NA	13	CASSLGSSYEQYF	TGTGCCAGCAGTTTGGGCTCAAGCTACGAGCAGTACTTC
TRBV7-6	NA	TRBJ2-5	NA	13	CASSSDFEETQYF	TGTGCCAGCAGCTCAGACTTCGAAGAGACCCAGTACTTC
TRBV7-9	NA	TRBJ1-6	NA	15	CASSANLPPNSPLHF	TGTGCCAGCAGCGCGAACTTGCCTCCTAATTCACCCCTCCACTTT